What follows are 2 T cell receptor beta chains derived from one specimen sequenced in a study of siplizumab effects on memory and regulatory T cells. TCRdb keeps only in-frame clones here, not all; method: immunoSEQ multiplex PCR. The sample carries tens of thousands of clones, roughly nine tenths recorded once. Sequenced: naive CD4+ T cells sorted from blood. These receptors all come from a human donor in good health.

The V gene is TRBV5-1, the J gene TRBJ2-5; no definite D call. V lost 3 bases and J 5 bases, leaving 17 bases between the germline ends. Germline V gene sequence: CDR1 SGHRS, CDR2 YFSETQ. The CDR3 sequence is 15 residues long. The chain's CDR3 is CASSSASYKGETQYF. The CDR3 region has the DNA TGCGCCAGCAGCTCCGCCAGCTACAAAGGGGAGACCCAGTACTTC.

The chain recombines TRBV19 with TRBJ1-2, with D possibly matching TRBD1 (6 bases). The CDR3 is made up of 14 amino acids. Germline V gene sequence: CDR1 LNHDA, CDR2 SQIVND (reference sequence). V was pared by 5 bases and J by 1 base, with 11 bases between. The CDR3, as DNA: TGTGCCAGTAGTCTTCAGGGGTTTAACTATGGCTACACCTTC. Its translation: CASSLQGFNYGYTF.